A selection of T cell receptor beta chains follows, all from one sample in a study of human thymus T cells. Generated by immunoSEQ multiplex PCR, the TCRdb table keeps only in-frame clones and is missing some. The data hold under 150,000 clones, with around 94% observed a single time. Sequencing input: thymus tissue. The source of these receptors is a boy in the first two years of life with a congenital heart defect but otherwise immunologically healthy. Each CDR3 is given with its conserved first and last residue. A D gene is named only where the DNA matches it firmly. Clone size, where shown, is once, few, many, or a class for clones that have expanded.

TRBV19	TRBJ1-5	NA	NA	TGTGCCAGTAGTGCCCCGAATGGGGGCCATCAGCCCCAGCATTTT	CASSAPNGGHQPQHF
TRBV5-1	TRBJ1-5	TRBD1	once	TGCGCCAGCAGCCTAGGGACAGGGGGTACCAATCAGCCCCAGCATTTT	CASSLGTGGTNQPQHF
TRBV5-6	TRBJ2-2	NA	NA	TGTGCCAGCAGCTTAGATACCGGGACAAGGAACACCGGGGAGCTGTTTTTT	CASSLDTGTRNTGELFF
TRBV2	TRBJ2-2	NA	NA	TGTGCCAGCAGTGAAGGAGGGAGCACCGGGGAGCTGTTTTTT	CASSEGGSTGELFF
TRBV15	TRBJ2-2	TRBD2	NA	TGTGCCACCAGCAGAGGCACTAGCGGGGGGCCTGGGACCGGGGAGCTGTTTTTT	CATSRGTSGGPGTGELFF
TRBV7-2	TRBJ1-1	NA	NA	TGTGCCAGCAGGGGGGCACCGAACACTGAAGCTTTCTTT	CASRGAPNTEAFF
TRBV6-1	TRBJ1-1	NA	NA	TGTGCCAGCAGTGAAACCGAGCGGACGAAAACTGAAGCTTTCTTT	CASSETERTKTEAFF
TRBV25-1	TRBJ1-5	NA	NA	TGTGCCAGCAGTGAATGGGTCAGCCCCGGTTATAGCAATCAGCCCCAGCATTTT	CASSEWVSPGYSNQPQHF
TRBV4-2	TRBJ2-7	TRBD1	NA	TGTGCCAGCAGCCAAGATTTTGTAGGACAGGGACTCTACGAGCAGTACTTC	CASSQDFVGQGLYEQYF
TRBV5-1	TRBJ2-5	NA	NA	TGCGCCAGCAGCTTTTCACGCACGGCGGGAGAGACCCAGTACTTC	CASSFSRTAGETQYF